A single sample gave rise to the 25 T cell receptor beta chains below, sequenced in a study of T cell changes during pregnancy in multiple sclerosis. TCRdb's table, derived via immunoSEQ multiplex PCR, lists solely in-frame clones and lacks some. Here the sample spans roughly 30,000 clones, 70% to 90% being singletons. This specimen consisted of CD4+ T cells from peripheral blood mononuclear cells, obtained in the first trimester of pregnancy. These TCRs come from a female donor in good health, enrolled as a control in a pregnancy study.

This chain joins TRBV5-1 and TRBJ2-3, with TRBD2 as a possible D gene (5 bases). CDR1 and CDR2 (germline): SGHRS, YFSETQ. The CDR3 spans 15 residues. The V end lost 3 bases, the J end lost 4 bases, and 15 bases lay between the germline ends. The CDR3, as DNA: TGCGCCAGCAGCTGGGGTGGCGGAGGTGCAGATACGCAGTATTTT. Translating gives CASSWGGGGADTQYF.

The J gene is TRBJ2-5, the V gene TRBV5-1, with 8 bases identical to TRBD1. The germline gives CDR1 SGHRS, CDR2 YFSETQ. J was trimmed by 4 bases and V by 0 bases; bases with no gene match: 5. This CDR3 has 15 residues. The CDR3 coding sequence is TGCGCCAGCAGCTTGGGGGACAGGAGGGCAGAGACCCAGTACTTC. This encodes CASSLGDRRAETQYF.

The V gene is TRBV4-1, the J gene TRBJ2-1, with 7 bases that match TRBD2. With 0 bases clipped from V and 6 bases from J, the junction kept 14 bases outside the gene matches. There are 18 residues in the CDR3. Germline CDR1 is MGHRA and CDR2 is YSYEKL. As DNA, the CDR3 is TGCGCCAGCAGCCAAGATCGTGTAGCGGGCCTTCGAGGCAATGAGCAGTTCTTC. This translates into CASSQDRVAGLRGNEQFF.

V and J are TRBV18 and TRBJ1-2; no firm D call. Trimming removed 6 bases from V and 4 bases from J, with 21 bases in between. This CDR3 has 16 amino acids. Germline V gene sequence: CDR1 KGHSH, CDR2 LQKENI. This CDR3 reads CASSRMSLPDIYGYTF. CDR3 sequence (DNA): TGTGCCAGCTCTCGCATGAGTTTGCCCGACATCTATGGCTACACCTTC.

CDR3 loop: CASSSTGVSEKLFF. The DNA for the CDR3 is TGTGCCAGCAGCTCAACAGGGGTTAGTGAAAAACTGTTTTTT. This rearrangement joins TRBV7-2 to TRBJ1-4; the match to TRBD1 covers 7 bases. The CDR3 has 14 amino acids. The V segment lost 4 bases and the J segment 7 bases; nucleotides outside the gene matches: 6. The germline CDR1 and CDR2 sequences are SGHTA and FQGNSA.

This chain links TRBV5-4 with TRBJ1-2, with TRBD1 matching 9 bases. V gave up 4 bases and J gave up 4 bases; unmatched junction bases: 11. The CDR3 loop spans 16 amino acids. CDR1 and CDR2 from the germline V gene are SGHNT and YYREEE (reference sequence). CDR3 bases: TGTGCCAGCAGCCCCACCGGGACAGGGTCAATCTATGGCTACACCTTC. As protein: CASSPTGTGSIYGYTF.

The rearrangement joins TRBV4-1 to TRBJ1-6; 9 positions agree with TRBD1. This CDR3 has 16 amino acids. CDR1 is MGHRA, CDR2 YSYEKL, per germline. With V trimmed by 0 bases and J by 4 bases, 1 base remained unmatched. CDR3 DNA: TGCGCCAGCAGCCAAGAAGACAGGGGGTATAATTCACCCCTCCACTTT. Translated: CASSQEDRGYNSPLHF.

J is TRBJ1-2 and V is TRBV27; weak D call: TRBD1 (6 bases). V was trimmed by 2 bases and J by 4 bases, leaving 17 bases between them. From germline, CDR1 is MNHEY and CDR2 SMNVEV (reference sequence). The CDR3 has 16 amino acids. CDR3: CASSLTDRTASYGYTF. The CDR3 DNA reads TGTGCCAGCAGTTTAACCGACCGGACAGCTTCCTATGGCTACACCTTC.

The gene calls are TRBV7-9 and TRBJ1-2, with TRBD1 matching over 8 bases. V dropped 3 bases and J dropped 2; count of bases not matched to a gene: 5. This CDR3 region has 15 residues. Per the germline V gene, CDR1 is SEHNR and CDR2 is FQNEAQ (reference sequence). The CDR3 loop reads CASSFQGARNYGYTF. CDR3 bases: TGTGCCAGCAGCTTTCAGGGGGCGCGGAACTATGGCTACACCTTC.

This chain uses TRBV9 with TRBJ2-2; the match to TRBD1 covers 9 bases. J lost 5 bases, V lost 4 bases, and 9 bases had no gene match. This CDR3 has 16 residues. Germline V lookup: CDR1 SGDLS, CDR2 YYNGEE. The CDR3 region is CASSQGDRVVTGELFF. The CDR3 DNA follows: TGTGCCAGCAGCCAGGGGGACAGGGTCGTAACCGGGGAGCTGTTTTTT. The full variable domain, rest sourced from reference TRBV9 and TRBJ2-2, is DSGVTQTPKHLITATGQRVTLRCSPRSGDLSVYWYQQSLDQGLQFLIQYYNGEERAKGNILERFSAQQFPDLHSELNLSSLELGDSALYFCASSQGDRVVTGELFFGEGSRLTVL.

This chain connects TRBV7-9 to TRBJ1-2, with D perhaps matching TRBD1 (6 bases). Germline CDR1 is SEHNR and CDR2 is FQNEAQ (reference sequence). V lost 0 bases and J lost 0, with 11 bases in between. The CDR3 runs 16 residues. For the CDR3, the DNA is TGTGCCAGCAGCTTAGCTTGGGACACCGCTAACTATGGCTACACCTTC. It encodes CASSLAWDTANYGYTF.

The rearrangement joins TRBV5-6 to TRBJ1-3; D gene ambiguous. The germline gives CDR1 SGHDT, CDR2 YYEEEE. There are 12 residues in the CDR3. With 2 bases removed from V and 4 bases from J, the gap between germline ends came to 4 bases. The CDR3 DNA sequence: TGTGCCAGCAGCTTTCTAGGAAACACCATATATTTT. Translated, it gives CASSFLGNTIYF.

The rearrangement links TRBV25-1 to TRBJ1-2; 8 nucleotides line up with TRBD1. Trimming took 2 bases from V and 8 from J; bases not matched to a gene: 13. The CDR3 runs 16 residues. Germline V gene lookup returns CDR1 MGHDK and CDR2 SYGVNS. The CDR3 nucleotides are TGTGCCAGCAGTGAAGCGTACTTGGACAGGGCTGGCGGCTACACCTTC. Translated, it gives CASSEAYLDRAGGYTF.

This clone was counted only a few times. The J gene is TRBJ1-2, the V gene TRBV18; 8 bases match TRBD1. The CDR3 covers 13 residues. After removal of 3 bases from V and 4 bases from J, the junction contained 1 base not matched to a gene. Germline V gene lookup returns CDR1 KGHSH and CDR2 LQKENI. CDR3 nucleotides: TGTGCCAGCTCACCGGACAGGGTCTATGGCTACACCTTC. Translating it yields CASSPDRVYGYTF. Using reference TRBV18 and TRBJ1-2 for the parts outside the CDR3, the full variable domain is NAGVMQNPRHLVRRRGQEARLRCSPMKGHSHVYWYRQLPEEGLKFMVYLQKENIIDESGMPKERFSAEFPKEGPSILRIQQVVRGDSAAYFCASSPDRVYGYTFGSGTRLTVV.

J is TRBJ1-1 and V is TRBV7-9; D unresolved. Germline V lookup: CDR1 SEHNR, CDR2 FQNEAQ (reference sequence). The length of the CDR3 is 14 residues. V lost 5 bases to trimming and J lost 1 base, with 11 bases between them. CDR3 loop: CASSSVPRNTEAFF. CDR3 sequence (DNA): TGTGCCAGCAGCAGCGTTCCAAGGAACACTGAAGCTTTCTTT.

The chain recombines TRBV19 with TRBJ2-7; 10 bases map to TRBD1. CDR1 and CDR2 (germline): LNHDA, SQIVND (reference sequence). The CDR3 runs to 13 residues. Losses at the gene ends were 8 bases for V and 7 bases for J; bases not matched to a gene: 8. DNA for the CDR3: TGTGCCAGTGCCGGGACAGGGGTAGGGGAGCAGTACTTC. Encoded protein: CASAGTGVGEQYF.

This clone turned up a few times. This chain joins TRBV28 and TRBJ1-2; D is possibly TRBD1 (5 bases). With 2 bases removed from V and 4 bases from J, the gap between germline ends came to 20 bases. Germline lookup yields CDR1 MDHEN and CDR2 SYDVKM. The CDR3 length is 17 residues. The CDR3 region is CASSLGQGRRVTYGYTF. CDR3 sequence (DNA): TGTGCCAGCAGTTTAGGGCAGGGTCGTCGTGTGACCTATGGCTACACCTTC.

The gene calls are TRBV25-1 and TRBJ1-1; 9 bases align to TRBD1. CDR3 length: 18 residues. Trimming cost V 3 bases and J 0 bases; bases outside gene matches: 11. Germline V CDR1 and CDR2: MGHDK, SYGVNS. The CDR3 here is CASSDSPGQGRMNTEAFF. CDR3 coding DNA: TGTGCCAGCAGTGATTCTCCGGGACAGGGACGCATGAACACTGAAGCTTTCTTT.

The chain uses TRBV2 and TRBJ2-3, with 8 bases fitting TRBD2. Germline V gene sequence: CDR1 SNHLY, CDR2 FYNNEI. J gave up 2 bases and V 2 bases, and 3 bases lay outside the gene matches. The length of the CDR3 is 15 residues. As DNA, the CDR3 is TGTGCCAGCAGTGAACGGCGGGGGGTCACAGATACGCAGTATTTT. This translates into CASSERRGVTDTQYF.

This rearrangement joins TRBV11-3 to TRBJ1-1; TRBD1 matches 7 bases. Trimming at V came to 1 base and at J to 0 bases, leaving 5 bases not matched to a gene. The germline V gene encodes CDR1 SGHNT and CDR2 YENEEA. This CDR3 contains 16 residues. For the CDR3, the DNA is TGTGCCAGCAGCTTAGGAACAGGGGCTATGAACACTGAAGCTTTCTTT. Translation gives CASSLGTGAMNTEAFF.

The gene calls are TRBV9 and TRBJ2-7; D ambiguous. This CDR3 has 14 amino acids. Germline loops: CDR1 SGDLS, CDR2 YYNGEE. Trimming took off 4 bases at V and 0 bases at J, with 11 bases between the two ends. The CDR3 DNA reads TGTGCCAGCAGCAGCAACTTCCTCTCCTACGAGCAGTACTTC. It yields the protein CASSSNFLSYEQYF.

This chain uses TRBV6-1 with TRBJ2-3; D ambiguous. The CDR3 has 14 residues. V lost 3 bases to trimming and J lost 1 base, with 8 bases between them. Germline V gives CDR1 MNHNS, CDR2 SASEGT. CDR3 sequence (DNA): TGTGCCAGCAGTGAGCGCGCGGGCACAGATACGCAGTATTTT. It encodes CASSERAGTDTQYF.

The chain joins TRBV27 to TRBJ2-5; unclear D gene. Germline-derived CDR1 and CDR2 are MNHEY and SMNVEV (reference sequence). V was trimmed by 2 bases and J by 5 bases, leaving 9 bases between them. This CDR3 contains 13 residues. The CDR3 sequence: CASSLTLPETQYF. The CDR3 DNA sequence: TGTGCCAGCAGTTTAACCCTACCGGAGACCCAGTACTTC.

CDR3 in DNA: TGTGCCAGCAGTCCAGGGACACCGAACACTGAAGCTTTCTTT. Encoded protein: CASSPGTPNTEAFF. The chain has TRBV6-1 and TRBJ1-1; weak D call: TRBD1 (6 bases). Germline CDR1 MNHNS, CDR2 SASEGT. Trimming removed 5 bases at V and 1 base at J, with 11 bases between. The CDR3 spans 14 residues.

This clone appeared a single time. V is TRBV2 and J is TRBJ1-5, with D possibly TRBD1 on 5 matching bases. The CDR3 runs to 15 residues. CDR1 is SNHLY and CDR2 is FYNNEI in the germline V gene. V was shortened by 4 bases and J by 4 bases, with 14 bases between the two germline ends. The CDR3 nucleotides read TGTGCCAGCAGTGTACGGAGGGGAGGGAATCAGCCCCAGCATTTT. Translating it yields CASSVRRGGNQPQHF.